What follows is one T cell receptor (beta chain) and its context. Its antigen is not known. The V and J ends lost 5 bases and 2 bases, in that order; junction bases with no gene match: 5. Germline CDR1 is SGHAT and CDR2 is FQNNGV. The CDR3 covers 14 residues. The entry originates in a study of siplizumab effects on memory and regulatory T cells. TCR templates numbering around 110,000 were assayed per sample. Sequenced by immunoSEQ multiplex PCR; TCRdb stores in-frame clones only, minus some. The sample holds about 72,000 clones, about 90% seen once. Findings of the study overall: Phenotypic classification as naive or memory proved unattainable for roughly 75-97% of proliferating CD4+ or CD8+ clones. Naive T cells, seemingly more diverse than memory cells, seemed major alloresponse contributors.

The receptor was derived from a human donor in good health. V and J are TRBV11-2 and TRBJ2-7; 8 positions match TRBD1. Input material: CD8+ T cells sorted from blood. CDR3 residues: CASSLRGLTYEQYF. CDR3 in DNA: TGTGCCAGCAGCCTCAGGGGGCTTACCTACGAGCAGTACTTC.